These 18 T cell receptor beta chains were sequenced from one sample in a study of T-cell memory formation after mild COVID-19. TCRdb called the 5' RACE reads again in MiXCR, with one record for every CDR3 protein. This sample yields 150,000 to 200,000 distinct CDR3 sequences, of which less than 20% are seen a single time; roughly 3.8% belongs to the top ten. What was sequenced was PBMCs or a T cell subset sorted from them (not recorded which). The source of these receptors is a man aged 18 to 29 who had mild COVID-19 (a few samples of this study predate the infection). Cell type and time point are not known.

V and J are TRBV20-1 and TRBJ2-3; no clear D gene. V lost 3 bases and J lost 0, with 4 bases in between. This CDR3 region has 12 residues. The V gene's germline CDR1 is DFQATT and CDR2 SNEGSKA (reference sequence). The CDR3 region has the DNA TGCAGTGCTAGCCAGAGCACAGATACGCAGTATTTT. Its translation: CSASQSTDTQYF.

The chain links TRBV20-1 to TRBJ1-5; D is perhaps TRBD1 (5 bases). The V end was cut by 3 bases, the J end by 3 bases, with 12 bases between. Looked up from germline, CDR1 is DFQATT and CDR2 is SNEGSKA (reference sequence). The CDR3 has 14 residues. In nucleotides, the CDR3 is TGCAGTGCTAGCAGGGACGACAACAATCAGCCCCAGCATTTT. It codes for CSASRDDNNQPQHF.

This chain uses TRBV13 with TRBJ2-4; D not resolved. Trimming left V 3 bases short and J 0 bases short, with 6 bases between. The length of the CDR3 is 14 residues. Germline V gene sequence: CDR1 PRHDT, CDR2 FYEKMQ (reference sequence). The CDR3 nucleotides are TGTGCCAGCAGCTTGGTAGTAGCCAAAAACATTCAGTACTTC. Residues: CASSLVVAKNIQYF. The full variable domain, its missing parts supplied by reference TRBV13 and TRBJ2-4, is AAGVIQSPRHLIKEKRETATLKCYPIPRHDTVYWYQQGPGQDPQFLISFYEKMQSDKGSIPDRFSAQQFSDYHSELNMSSLELGDSALYFCASSLVVAKNIQYFGAGTRLSVL.

This clonotype was detected many times. V usage is TRBV12-3 or TRBV12-4 and J usage is TRBJ2-5, with a tentative D call TRBD1 (6 bases). CDR3 size: 15 residues. Trimming shortened V by 5 bases and J by 4 bases, and 17 bases separated the two germline ends. The CDR3 DNA is TGTGCCAGCAGTCCCCTACTGGGGGCGGGAGAGACCCAGTACTTC. Amino acid sequence: CASSPLLGAGETQYF.

V is TRBV7-2 and J is TRBJ1-6, with D unresolved. The CDR3 loop spans 14 amino acids. Trimming took 5 bases from V and 9 from J, leaving 14 bases between them. Per germline, CDR1 SGHTA and CDR2 FQGNSA. In nucleotides, the CDR3 is TGTGCCAGCAGCCTAACGGTCGGCAGTTCACCCCTCCACTTT. This encodes CASSLTVGSSPLHF. Drawing the rest from reference TRBV7-2 and TRBJ1-6, the complete variable domain is GAGVSQSPSNKVTEKGKDVELRCDPISGHTALYWYRQSLGQGLEFLIYFQGNSAPDKSGLPSDRFSAERTGGSVSTLTIQRTQQEDSAVYLCASSLTVGSSPLHFGNGTRLTVT.

For this clonotype: The junction and the germline gene differ at one end; a read error may be behind it. The chain employs TRBV4-2 and TRBJ2-1; D might be TRBD1 or TRBD2, each matching 5 bases. The germline gives CDR1 LGHNA, CDR2 YNFKEQ. The CDR3 length is 15 residues. The CDR3: CASTQEPGQGYEQFF. CDR3 DNA: TGTGCCAGCACCCAAGAGCCGGGGCAGGGCTATGAGCAGTTCTTC.

The chain couples TRBV18 to TRBJ1-1; 7 nucleotides match TRBD1. Germline CDR1 is KGHSH and CDR2 is LQKENI. The ends lost 5 bases at V and 3 bases at J; junction bases unmatched: 9. CDR3 length equals 15 residues. CDR3 sequence: CASSSNRGWDTEAFF. CDR3 DNA: TGTGCCAGCTCATCAAACAGGGGTTGGGACACTGAAGCTTTCTTT.

The chain couples TRBV12-3 or TRBV12-4 to TRBJ2-3, with D hard to call. This CDR3 has 14 amino acids. Trimming cost V 1 base and J 1 base, with 6 bases left between them. This CDR3 reads CASSLVSRTDTQYF. The CDR3 region has the DNA TGTGCCAGCAGTTTAGTATCCCGCACAGATACGCAGTATTTT.

This clonotype was counted only a few times. The chain uses TRBV11-3 and TRBJ2-3, with 8 bases matching TRBD1. The CDR3 totals 16 residues. Germline trimming cut 5 bases from V and 3 bases from J; bases unmatched to any gene: 10. CDR1 and CDR2 (germline): SGHNT, YENEEA. The CDR3 DNA reads as TGTGCCAGCAGCCCGACAGGGGCTACAGGTACAGATACGCAGTATTTT. Its protein product is CASSPTGATGTDTQYF. The full variable domain, with the rest looked up from reference TRBV11-3 and TRBJ2-3, is EAGVVQSPRYKIIEKKQPVAFWCNPISGHNTLYWYLQNLGQGPELLIRYENEEAVDDSQLPKDRFSAERLKGVDSTLKIQPAELGDSAVYLCASSPTGATGTDTQYFGPGTRLTVL.

This clonotype was observed a few times. J is TRBJ2-1 and V is TRBV20-1, with D possibly being TRBD1 (6 bases). The germline CDR1 and CDR2 sequences are DFQATT and SNEGSKA (reference sequence). The CDR3 runs 14 residues. V dropped 5 bases and J dropped 7 bases, with 18 bases sitting between them. The DNA for the CDR3 is TGCAGTGCTGGGGGACATTTAGTAGGGAATGAGCAGTTCTTC. It specifies CSAGGHLVGNEQFF.

The sample holds a few counts of this clonotype. Here the CDR3 DNA reads TGCGCCAGCAGCCGGGGGACAGGGGCGACTATGAACACTGAAGCTTTCTTT. It is translated as CASSRGTGATMNTEAFF. The chain uses TRBV5-1 and TRBJ1-1; TRBD1 matches at 10 bases. Germline lookup yields CDR1 SGHRS and CDR2 YFSETQ. V lost 4 bases to trimming and J lost 0 bases; unmatched junction nucleotides: 9. The CDR3 totals 17 residues.

This clonotype was counted a few times. The gene calls are TRBV6-2 or TRBV6-3 and TRBJ2-5; tentatively, D is TRBD2 (6 bases). CDR3 size: 15 residues. CDR1 is MNHEY and CDR2 is SVGEGT in the germline V gene. Trimming shortened V by 7 bases and J by 2 bases, and 17 bases separated the two germline ends. The CDR3 spells CASKPPGEPQETQYF. CDR3 in DNA: TGTGCCAGCAAACCCCCGGGGGAACCACAAGAGACCCAGTACTTC.

This clonotype appeared a few times. As DNA, the CDR3 is TGCGCCAGCAGCTTGGGGGCGGCTCTGGGAGGCTCCTATAATTCACCCCTCCACTTT. Protein: CASSLGAALGGSYNSPLHF. V gene TRBV5-1 combines with J gene TRBJ1-6, with D uncertain. This CDR3 is built from 19 residues. Trimming cost V 0 bases and J 0 bases, with 16 bases left between them. Germline V gives CDR1 SGHRS, CDR2 YFSETQ.

This clonotype appeared a few times. The rearrangement joins TRBV12-3 or TRBV12-4 to TRBJ2-7; 10 bases fit TRBD1. V was pared by 6 bases and J by 5 bases, with 7 bases of the junction left unmatched. This CDR3 is built from 14 residues. CDR3 in DNA: TGTGCCAGCAGAAGGACAGGGGGAGGAGACGAGCAGTACTTC. It translates to CASRRTGGGDEQYF.

The V gene is TRBV10-3, the J gene TRBJ2-7; 7 bases are a match to TRBD1. The ends lost 2 bases at V and 3 bases at J; junction bases unmatched: 1. Germline CDR1 reads ENHRY; CDR2 reads SYGVKD. The length of the CDR3 is 13 residues. Here the CDR3 reads CAISEGQVYEQYV. CDR3 nucleotides: TGTGCCATCAGTGAGGGACAGGTCTACGAGCAGTACGTC.

This clonotype was counted a few times. The chain joins TRBV28 to TRBJ1-5, with D hard to call. CDR3 length: 13 amino acids. The germline gives CDR1 MDHEN, CDR2 SYDVKM. V gave up 8 bases and J gave up 5 bases, with 13 bases separating them. The CDR3 here is CASDHQTHQPQHF. CDR3 nucleotides: TGTGCCAGCGACCACCAGACCCATCAGCCCCAGCATTTT.

This clonotype was counted a few times. The chain couples TRBV7-2 to TRBJ1-5; D may be TRBD1 (6 bases). The germline gives CDR1 SGHTA, CDR2 FQGNSA. This CDR3 contains 13 residues. Trimming cost V 6 bases and J 7 bases, with 13 bases left between them. The CDR3: CASSGGGGQPQHF. The CDR3 nucleotides are TGTGCCAGCAGTGGGGGGGGCGGGCAGCCCCAGCATTTT.

A few counts support this clonotype. V usage is TRBV5-4 and J usage is TRBJ2-1, with 13 bases identical to TRBD2. Germline values: CDR1 SGHNT, CDR2 YYREEE (reference sequence). The CDR3 is 15 amino acids. The junction had 2 bases not matched to a gene; V was cut back by 1 base and J by 7 bases. DNA of the CDR3: TGTGCCAGCAGCTTGACTAGCGGGGGGGGTAATGAGCAGTTCTTC. This sequence encodes CASSLTSGGGNEQFF.